This section outlines one TCR beta chain sequence together with its context. The antigen is undetermined. The data derive from a study of OX40 agonist ivuxolimab in advanced cancers. In the study overall: Aged 23 to 79 with a mean of 60 years, they were around 79% male.

Study-level results: In the 0.1 to 3.0 mg/kg range, CD4+ and CD8+ blood T cells had expanded clonally by week 6. The antigen specificity of the peripheral T cells (those that were expanded) was not determined.

The data were produced by immunoSEQ multiplex PCR, yet TCRdb's version contains in-frame clones alone and is incomplete. The sample yields some 80,000 clones, 85% to 95% seen once. Germline lookup yields CDR1 SGHVS and CDR2 FNYEAQ. This CDR3 comprises 14 residues. Losses at the gene ends were 1 base for V and 1 base for J; bases not matched to a gene: 0. The receptor's source is an adult with an advanced solid tumor such as melanoma, head and neck, liver or kidney cancer. This specimen consisted of CD4+ or CD8+ T cells sorted from blood, obtained in a trial of the OX40 agonist ivuxolimab. The rearrangement uses TRBV7-6 and TRBJ1-1, with 7 bases matching TRBD1. The CDR3 sequence: CASSLDRGNTEAFF. CDR3 DNA sequence: TGTGCCAGCAGCTTAGACAGGGGGAACACTGAAGCTTTCTTT.